The 12 T cell receptor beta chains presented below share a single source sample, sequenced in a study of T-cell memory formation after mild COVID-19. One entry per CDR3 protein, called by TCRdb with MiXCR from the 5' RACE reads. The sample lists about 82,000 distinct CDR3 sequences, roughly 13% occurring once. Sequencing was carried out using PBMCs or a T cell subset sorted from them (not recorded which). These receptors were collected from a man between 18 and 35 years old who had mild COVID-19 (a few samples of this study predate the infection). Cell type and time point are not known.

The V call is TRBV9, the J call TRBJ2-7; TRBD2 is a possible D gene (5 bases). CDR3 length: 13 residues. The germline V gene has CDR1 SGDLS and CDR2 YYNGEE. V was pared by 0 bases and J by 3 bases, with 7 bases between. The CDR3 bases are TGTGCCAGCAGCGTAGCTGGGAGCTACGAGCAGTACTTC. This encodes CASSVAGSYEQYF.

V is TRBV7-2 and J is TRBJ1-2; TRBD1 is a possible D gene (5 bases). CDR3 length: 15 residues. CDR1 and CDR2 from the germline V gene are SGHTA and FQGNSA. Trimming removed 5 bases at V and 2 bases at J, with 15 bases between. Here the CDR3 DNA reads TGTGCCAGCAGCCTTACCTCCGGGGCAAACTATGGCTACACCTTC. Protein sequence: CASSLTSGANYGYTF.

This clonotype occurred a few times. The V call is TRBV7-9, the J call TRBJ1-4; 9 bases are a match to TRBD1. There are 14 residues in the CDR3. The V gene end was trimmed by 5 bases and the J gene end by 8 bases; junction bases not matched to a gene: 6. Per germline, CDR1 SEHNR and CDR2 FQNEAQ (reference sequence). The CDR3 protein is CASSPQGAVEKLFF. CDR3 DNA sequence: TGTGCCAGCAGCCCACAGGGGGCTGTAGAAAAACTGTTTTTT.

The chain is built from TRBV27 and TRBJ1-6, with 7 bases that match TRBD1. J was trimmed by 7 bases and V by 4 bases; bases with no gene match: 10. The CDR3 runs to 16 residues. Germline values: CDR1 MNHEY, CDR2 SMNVEV (reference sequence). Here the CDR3 reads CASSSPNYRGNSPLHF. The CDR3 DNA reads as TGTGCCAGCAGTTCCCCTAATTACAGGGGCAATTCACCCCTCCACTTT.

This clonotype was seen a few times. V and J are TRBV18 and TRBJ2-3, with D hard to call. The CDR3 is 16 amino acids. Trimming took off 3 bases at V and 4 bases at J, with 17 bases between the two ends. Per the germline V gene, CDR1 is KGHSH and CDR2 is LQKENI. The CDR3 region is CASSPHSGWPPDTQYF. The CDR3 DNA follows: TGTGCCAGCTCACCCCATTCTGGCTGGCCCCCAGATACGCAGTATTTT. Together with reference TRBV18 and TRBJ2-3, the CDR3 gives the full variable domain: NAGVMQNPRHLVRRRGQEARLRCSPMKGHSHVYWYRQLPEEGLKFMVYLQKENIIDESGMPKERFSAEFPKEGPSILRIQQVVRGDSAAYFCASSPHSGWPPDTQYFGPGTRLTVL.

The chain links TRBV7-9 to TRBJ1-2; 8 bases are shared with TRBD1. Germline-derived CDR1 and CDR2 are SEHNR and FQNEAQ (reference sequence). The CDR3 covers 14 residues. J was trimmed by 3 bases and V by 5 bases; bases with no gene match: 5. CDR3 sequence (DNA): TGTGCCAGCAGCGACTGGGACAGGTACTATGGCTACACCTTC. This codes for CASSDWDRYYGYTF.

V and J are TRBV28 and TRBJ1-1; no clear D. The V end lost 5 bases, the J end lost 5 bases, and 15 bases lay between the germline ends. The germline gives CDR1 MDHEN, CDR2 SYDVKM. The CDR3 runs to 14 residues. CDR3 nucleotides: TGTGCCAGCAGTCGCAAGGTGTGGGCGACTGAAGCTTTCTTT. This codes for CASSRKVWATEAFF.

The chain couples TRBV4-1 to TRBJ2-7, with TRBD1 identical over 10 bases. The trim removed 3 bases at V and 11 bases at J, leaving 22 bases unmatched. Germline V gene data show CDR1 as MGHRA and CDR2 as YSYEKL. The CDR3 runs to 18 residues. This CDR3 is CASSQSPDLTGGQWLEYV. In DNA form, the CDR3 reads TGCGCCAGCAGCCAGTCCCCGGACCTGACAGGGGGCCAGTGGTTGGAGTACGTC.

The chain uses TRBV7-9 and TRBJ2-5; 9 nucleotides agree with TRBD2. Trimming took 0 bases from V and 2 from J; bases not matched to a gene: 22. The CDR3 runs to 22 residues. The germline CDR1 and CDR2 sequences are SEHNR and FQNEAQ (reference sequence). The CDR3 nucleotides read TGTGCCAGCAGCTTAGCGCAGCTCCAGACTAGCGGAGCTGGGGAGTTTCAAGAGACCCAGTACTTC. Protein sequence: CASSLAQLQTSGAGEFQETQYF.

The table lists this clonotype with a few counts. The chain couples TRBV12-3 or TRBV12-4 to TRBJ2-1, with 7 bases that match TRBD1. With 3 bases clipped from V and 4 bases from J, the junction kept 6 bases outside the gene matches. CDR3 length: 15 amino acids. In nucleotides, the CDR3 is TGTGCCAGCAGTTTGGGGCAGGGGGTATACAATGAGCAGTTCTTC. Translating it yields CASSLGQGVYNEQFF.

At least ten counts were recorded for this clonotype. The rearrangement joins TRBV7-6 to TRBJ2-1; D is undetermined. CDR3 length: 15 amino acids. Germline loops: CDR1 SGHVS, CDR2 FNYEAQ. V shed 0 bases and J shed 6 bases, with 12 bases lying between them. The CDR3: CASSLAPTSGNEQFF. DNA of the CDR3: TGTGCCAGCAGCTTAGCCCCTACCTCGGGCAATGAGCAGTTCTTC.

This clonotype has just a few counts. The chain combines TRBV6-5 with TRBJ1-2, with 8 bases lining up with TRBD1. Per the germline V gene, CDR1 is MNHEY and CDR2 is SVGAGI. J lost 8 bases, V lost 5 bases, and 4 bases had no gene match. This CDR3 comprises 12 residues. The CDR3 bases are TGTGCCAGCAGTGGGACAGGTCAAGGCTACACCTTC. Translating gives CASSGTGQGYTF.